Listed here are 12 T cell receptor beta chains from one sample, sequenced in a study of cytomegalovirus exposure and HLA in healthy donors (TCRdb year 2017). Library preparation employed the immunoSEQ multiplex PCR assay. For the multiplex PCR, a mixture combining 60 forward primers for TCR Vbeta segments and 13 reverse primers for TCR Jbeta segments was used. TCRdb took over this immuneACCESS table, retaining in-frame rearrangements with V and J assigned. Such tables are incomplete; in checked studies, under half of the missing clones stem from an unresolved V gene, and the remainder is unexplained. The sample table contains approximately 69,000 clones; only one count was recorded for roughly 72% of them. The ten biggest clones cover 22% of the sample. Sequenced: PBMCs. Every receptor here comes from a woman under 40 in good health and CMV-seropositive.

V and J are TRBV28 and TRBJ1-1; no firm D call. Germline V gene lookup returns CDR1 MDHEN and CDR2 SYDVKM. V lost 8 bases and J 1 base, leaving 14 bases between the germline ends. This CDR3 is built from 14 residues. The DNA for the CDR3 is TGTGCCAGCTTCGGTTGGGGAGCGAACACTGAAGCTTTCTTT. It yields the protein CASFGWGANTEAFF.

This chain uses TRBV2 with TRBJ2-7, with TRBD1 identical over 9 bases. V gave up 6 bases and J gave up 0 bases; unmatched junction bases: 6. The CDR3 contains 15 residues. Germline-derived CDR1 and CDR2 are SNHLY and FYNNEI. This chain's CDR3 is CASSYRGQSSYEQYF. CDR3 bases: TGTGCCAGCAGCTACAGGGGGCAGAGCTCCTACGAGCAGTACTTC.

V usage is TRBV6-6 and J usage is TRBJ2-1; tentative D call: TRBD2 (5 bases). V was pared by 5 bases and J by 2 bases, with 16 bases between. The CDR3 loop spans 16 amino acids. The germline V gene encodes CDR1 MNHNY and CDR2 SVGAGI (reference sequence). CDR3 nucleotides: TGTGCCAGCAGTGGACTGACCGAGTCCACCTACAATGAGCAGTTCTTC. Amino acid sequence: CASSGLTESTYNEQFF.

The V and J genes are TRBV4-3 and TRBJ2-1, with 9 bases matching TRBD1. V lost 3 bases to trimming and J lost 5 bases; unmatched junction nucleotides: 8. CDR1 is LGHNA, CDR2 YSLEER, per germline. This CDR3 is 16 amino acids long. The CDR3: CASSQDRDRVDNEQFF. The CDR3 bases are TGCGCCAGCAGCCAGGACCGGGACAGGGTCGACAATGAGCAGTTCTTC.

V usage is TRBV7-8 and J usage is TRBJ2-1, with D tentatively TRBD2 (6 bases). CDR3 size: 15 residues. Looked up from germline, CDR1 is SGHVS and CDR2 is FQNEAQ. V was pared by 1 base and J by 7 bases, with 14 bases between. This chain's CDR3 is CASSLGTGLQNEQFF. The CDR3 DNA is TGTGCCAGCAGCTTAGGAACGGGACTCCAAAATGAGCAGTTCTTC. Full variable domain (remainder filled in from reference TRBV7-8 and TRBJ2-1): GAGVSQSPRYKVAKRGQDVALRCDPISGHVSLFWYQQALGQGPEFLTYFQNEAQLDKSGLPSDRFFAERPEGSVSTLKIQRTQQEDSAVYLCASSLGTGLQNEQFFGPGTRLTVL.

This clone was seen more than once but under ten times. CDR3 in DNA: TGCGCCAGCAGCTTGACAGTTAAGAGCTCCTACAATGAGCAGTTCTTC. Residues: CASSLTVKSSYNEQFF. The V call is TRBV5-1, the J call TRBJ2-1; D not resolved. CDR3 length: 16 amino acids. Per the germline V gene, CDR1 is SGHRS and CDR2 is YFSETQ. Trimming removed 1 base at V and 0 bases at J, with 11 bases between.

The chain recombines TRBV4-1 with TRBJ2-1; 12 bases map to TRBD1. The CDR3 is made up of 17 amino acids. CDR1 is MGHRA and CDR2 is YSYEKL in the germline V gene. V was pared by 4 bases and J by 8 bases, with 12 bases of the junction left unmatched. CDR3 in amino acids: CASSLGRDRGREDEQFF. Written as DNA, the CDR3 is TGCGCCAGCAGCCTAGGCCGGGACAGGGGGCGCGAGGATGAGCAGTTCTTC.

V is TRBV2 and J is TRBJ2-7; TRBD2 might be the D (6 bases). Trimming took off 2 bases at V and 0 bases at J, with 8 bases between the two ends. This CDR3 has 14 amino acids. From germline, CDR1 is SNHLY and CDR2 FYNNEI. The CDR3 nucleotides read TGTGCCAGCAGTGAACAGGGAGGCTCCTACGAGCAGTACTTC. Its protein is CASSEQGGSYEQYF. Full variable domain (remainder filled in from reference TRBV2 and TRBJ2-7): EPEVTQTPSHQVTQMGQEVILRCVPISNHLYFYWYRQILGQKVEFLVSFYNNEISEKSEIFDDQFSVERPDGSNFTLKIRSTKLEDSAMYFCASSEQGGSYEQYFGPGTRLTVT.

The rearrangement links TRBV16 to TRBJ1-1, with a weak D call TRBD1 (5 bases). The CDR3 runs 15 residues. V lost 2 bases and J lost 1, with 11 bases in between. Germline assignment: CDR1 KGHSY and CDR2 FQNENV. The CDR3 DNA reads as TGTGCCAGCAGCCAACAGTCAGGGCGGAACACTGAAGCTTTCTTT. Its protein is CASSQQSGRNTEAFF.

The CDR3 sequence: CATYFTGELFF. The CDR3 coding sequence is TGTGCCACCTACTTCACCGGGGAGCTGTTTTTT. The chain links TRBV6-6 to TRBJ2-2; D gene unclear. This CDR3 is built from 11 residues. Trimming took 10 bases from V and 4 from J, leaving 7 bases between them. Per the germline V gene, CDR1 is MNHNY and CDR2 is SVGAGI (reference sequence).

This clone was seen more than once but under ten times. The rearrangement joins TRBV5-1 to TRBJ1-2, with no clear D. Trimming removed 0 bases from V and 6 bases from J, with 12 bases in between. Germline CDR1 is SGHRS and CDR2 is YFSETQ. The CDR3 is 14 amino acids. The CDR3 sequence: CASSLAKTTDGYTF. In DNA, the CDR3 is TGCGCCAGCAGCTTGGCAAAGACTACGGATGGCTACACCTTC.

The chain couples TRBV11-2 to TRBJ2-1; TRBD2 agrees at 10 bases. This CDR3 is 19 amino acids long. CDR1 and CDR2 (germline): SGHAT, FQNNGV. V was clipped by 0 bases and J by 0 bases; unmatched bases: 8. For the CDR3, the DNA is TGTGCCAGCAGCTTAGAATTCCCTAGCGGGAGCCACTCCTACAATGAGCAGTTCTTC. It translates to CASSLEFPSGSHSYNEQFF.